Listed here is a single TCR beta chain. This entry is derived from a study of radiotherapy plus CTLA-4 blockade in lung cancer. Libraries were prepared by immunoSEQ multiplex PCR; TCRdb keeps only in-frame clonotypes and omits some of them. The data show roughly 93,000 clones, with about 81% seen just once and approximately 3.4% held by the top ten. This CDR3 region has 14 residues. J lost 4 bases, V lost 4 bases, and 7 bases had no gene match. Per the germline V gene, CDR1 is SGHRS and CDR2 is YFSETQ. The clonotype comes from a human donor with non-small cell lung cancer who had a partial response to radiotherapy plus ipilimumab. This chain uses TRBV5-1 with TRBJ1-1; 7 positions agree with TRBD1. Specimen: peripheral blood, collected from a patient treated with radiotherapy plus ipilimumab. In nucleotides, the CDR3 is TGCGCCAGCAGCGCACAGGGGTGGACCACTGAAGCTTTCTTT. Amino acid sequence: CASSAQGWTTEAFF.